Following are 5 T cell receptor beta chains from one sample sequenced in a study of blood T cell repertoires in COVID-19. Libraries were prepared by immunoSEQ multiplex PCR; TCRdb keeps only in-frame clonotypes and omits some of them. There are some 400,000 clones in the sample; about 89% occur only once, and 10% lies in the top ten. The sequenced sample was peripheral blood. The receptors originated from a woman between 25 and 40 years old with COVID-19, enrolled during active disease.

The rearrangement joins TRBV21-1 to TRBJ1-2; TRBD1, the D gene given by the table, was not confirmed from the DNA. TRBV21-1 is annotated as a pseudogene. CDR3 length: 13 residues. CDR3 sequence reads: CASSNRQVYGYTF. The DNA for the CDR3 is TGTGCCAGCAGCAATAGGCAGGTTTATGGCTACACCTTC.

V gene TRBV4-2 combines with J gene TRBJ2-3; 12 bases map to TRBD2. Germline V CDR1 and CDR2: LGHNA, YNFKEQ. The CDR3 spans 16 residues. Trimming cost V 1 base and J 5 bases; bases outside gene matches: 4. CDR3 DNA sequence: TGTGCCAGCAGCCAAGGACTAGCGGGAGAGGGAGATACGCAGTATTTT. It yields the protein CASSQGLAGEGDTQYF.

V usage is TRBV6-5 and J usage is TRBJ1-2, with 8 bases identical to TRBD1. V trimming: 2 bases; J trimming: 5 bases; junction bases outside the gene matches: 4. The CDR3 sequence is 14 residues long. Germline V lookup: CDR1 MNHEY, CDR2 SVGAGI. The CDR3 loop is CASSYVGTGYGYTF. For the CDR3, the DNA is TGTGCCAGCAGTTACGTTGGGACAGGATATGGCTACACCTTC.

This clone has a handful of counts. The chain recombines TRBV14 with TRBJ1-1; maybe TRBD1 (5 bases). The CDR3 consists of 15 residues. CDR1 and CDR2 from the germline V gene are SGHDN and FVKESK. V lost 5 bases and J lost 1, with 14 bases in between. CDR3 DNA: TGTGCCAGCAGCGTCTGGGGCCCCGGGAACACTGAAGCTTTCTTT. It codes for CASSVWGPGNTEAFF.

In DNA, the CDR3 is TGCAGCGTTGATAGTCTAGCGGGAGGCAATGAGCAGTTCTTC. Its translation: CSVDSLAGGNEQFF. This chain links TRBV29-1 with TRBJ2-1, with 11 bases matching TRBD2. Per germline, CDR1 SQVTM and CDR2 ANQGSEA. Trimming took 3 bases from V and 6 from J; bases not matched to a gene: 4. The CDR3 sequence is 14 residues long.